This TCR beta chain is drawn from a study of TIL therapy for anti-PD-1-resistant metastatic lung cancer. Study summary: Patients had a median age of around 54 years (range roughly 35-80).

This clone came up a few times. Its antigen is as yet unknown. The immunoSEQ assay was v3. Survey-level samples got 2 million or so read pairs; deep-level samples got about 5-6.5 million. The repertoire was sequenced with immunoSEQ multiplex PCR; TCRdb's copy has only in-frame clones and lacks some. The sample carries approximately 95,000 clones, about three fifths recorded once. Trimming took 0 bases from V and 4 from J; bases not matched to a gene: 3. Germline CDR1 and CDR2: SGHTA and FQGNSA. CDR3 length: 16 residues. Study-level findings and limits: The cohort had more treatment-naive, never-smoker and oncogene-addicted patients than typical.

Described time point: pre-treatment sample, taken before nivolumab and TIL therapy. Pleural nodules or supraclavicular lymph nodes made up most of the excised metastases sampled. The sample in question was tumor tissue, obtained at baseline. J is TRBJ2-3 and V is TRBV7-2; 11 bases line up with TRBD2. The sequence was obtained from a person between 25 and 80 years old with non-small cell lung cancer. CDR3 in amino acids: CASSLAGTSGPDTQYF. The CDR3 DNA sequence: TGTGCCAGCAGCTTAGCCGGGACTAGCGGCCCAGATACGCAGTATTTT.